These T cell receptor beta chains were read from a single sample in a study of cytomegalovirus exposure and HLA in healthy donors. TCRdb keeps only in-frame clones here, not all; method: immunoSEQ multiplex PCR. Of tens of thousands of clones in the sample, roughly 69% were seen once. Source material: PBMCs. The receptors stem from a woman under 40 in good health and CMV-seronegative. CDR3s include the opening cysteine and the closing phenylalanine or tryptophan. A D gene is named only where the DNA matches it firmly. Clone size is stated in some rows and not others, as once, few, many or a class when expanded.

j_gene | v_gene | d_gene | abundance | CDR3aa | CDR3nt
TRBJ2-1 | TRBV28 | TRBD2 | . | CASSLSTSGGSYNEQFF | TGTGCCAGCAGTTTATCAACCAGCGGGGGCTCCTACAATGAGCAGTTCTTC
TRBJ1-1 | TRBV7-7 | . | . | CASTLLEGDTEAFF | TGTGCCAGCACTCTTCTCGAGGGAGACACTGAAGCTTTCTTT
TRBJ2-5 | TRBV28 | . | . | CASSLLGYQETQYF | TGTGCCAGCAGTTTACTAGGATATCAAGAGACCCAGTACTTC
TRBJ2-7 | TRBV6-5 | TRBD1 | . | CASSYSWTGDSYEQYF | TGTGCCAGCAGTTACTCTTGGACAGGGGACTCCTACGAGCAGTACTTC
TRBJ1-2 | TRBV5-4 | . | . | CASSLVDSLYGYTF | TGTGCCAGCAGCTTGGTGGACAGCTTATATGGCTACACCTTC
TRBJ2-2 | TRBV5-1 | . | . | CASRDSGNTGELFF | TGCGCCAGCAGGGATAGCGGAAACACCGGGGAGCTGTTTTTT
TRBJ1-1 | TRBV11-2 | TRBD1 | . | CASSLRSPGTANTEAFF | TGTGCCAGCAGCTTAAGGTCCCCCGGGACAGCCAACACTGAAGCTTTCTTT
TRBJ1-1 | TRBV29-1 | . | . | CSVEQGLNTEAFF | TGCAGCGTTGAACAGGGATTGAACACTGAAGCTTTCTTT
TRBJ2-7 | TRBV14 | TRBD2 | . | CASSQVRGPREEYEQYF | TGTGCCAGCAGCCAAGTTCGGGGGCCGCGGGAGGAGTACGAGCAGTACTTC
TRBJ2-5 | TRBV7-9 | TRBD1 | . | CASHGQGALETQYF | TGTGCCAGCCACGGACAGGGGGCTCTGGAGACCCAGTACTTC
TRBJ1-2 | TRBV5-4 | TRBD1 | . | CASSLAPGTGDLVYGYTF | TGTGCCAGCAGCTTGGCCCCCGGGACAGGGGACCTTGTTTATGGCTACACCTTC
TRBJ2-7 | TRBV4-2 | TRBD2 | . | CASSQGLAVEQYF | TGTGCCAGCAGCCAGGGACTAGCGGTCGAGCAGTACTTC
TRBJ1-1 | TRBV19 | TRBD1 | . | CASSIGGGVTEAFF | TGTGCCAGTAGTATAGGAGGGGGCGTCACTGAAGCTTTCTTT
TRBJ2-7 | TRBV2 | TRBD1 | . | CASSGDSYEQYF | TGTGCCAGCAGTGGGGACAGCTACGAGCAGTACTTC
TRBJ2-2 | TRBV7-8 | . | . | CASSLVEGLNTGELFF | TGTGCCAGCAGCTTAGTGGAGGGACTGAACACCGGGGAGCTGTTTTTT
TRBJ2-4 | TRBV30 | TRBD2 | . | CAWSNSGGARNSTKNIQYF | TGTGCCTGGAGTAATAGCGGGGGGGCCAGGAACTCGACCAAAAACATTCAGTACTTC
TRBJ2-1 | TRBV29-1 | TRBD2 | . | CSASGGRGGEQFF | TGCAGCGCCTCGGGGGGGAGGGGCGGTGAGCAGTTCTTC
TRBJ1-3 | TRBV7-6 | . | once | CASSLASGAFSGNTIYF | TGTGCCAGCAGCTTAGCCTCAGGGGCTTTCTCTGGAAACACCATATATTTT
TRBJ2-7 | TRBV6-6 | . | few | CASTPRLPPDEQYF | TGTGCCAGCACCCCCCGACTCCCTCCGGACGAGCAGTACTTC
TRBJ1-1 | TRBV5-1 | . | once | CASKRPREDTEAFF | TGCGCCAGCAAACGACCCAGGGAAGACACTGAAGCTTTCTTT
TRBJ1-2 | TRBV29-1 | . | . | CSVDRGEGYTF | TGCAGCGTTGACAGGGGAGAAGGCTACACCTTC
TRBJ2-3 | TRBV30 | TRBD2 | . | CAWRQANPAGGHTDTQYF | TGTGCCTGGAGACAAGCAAACCCAGCGGGAGGGCACACAGATACGCAGTATTTT
TRBJ2-5 | TRBV5-4 | . | . | CASSLEAGQETQYF | TGTGCCAGCAGCTTGGAGGCAGGACAAGAGACCCAGTACTTC
TRBJ2-6 | TRBV28 | TRBD1 | once | CASSTGQANSGANVLTF | TGTGCCAGCAGTACGGGACAGGCGAACTCTGGGGCCAACGTCCTGACTTTC
TRBJ1-5 | TRBV30 | TRBD1 | . | CAWAGQGTYSNQPQHF | TGTGCCTGGGCGGGACAGGGAACATATAGCAATCAGCCCCAGCATTTT